A single sample gave rise to the 14 T cell receptor beta chains below, sequenced in a study of OX40 agonist ivuxolimab in advanced cancers. Here immunoSEQ multiplex PCR was the method, and the copy in TCRdb shows in-frame clones only, minus some. The top ten hold approximately 32% of the sample, which has more than 25,000 clones, around 79% seen once. Specimen: CD4+ or CD8+ T cells sorted from blood, collected in a trial of the OX40 agonist ivuxolimab. These receptors were obtained from an adult with an advanced solid tumor such as melanoma, head and neck, liver or kidney cancer.

The chain is built from TRBV5-1 and TRBJ2-7, with 8 bases fitting TRBD2. V trimming: 4 bases; J trimming: 6 bases; junction bases outside the gene matches: 0. The CDR3 is 11 amino acids. From germline, CDR1 is SGHRS and CDR2 YFSETQ. This chain's CDR3 is CASSRGGEQYF. The CDR3 DNA is TGCGCCAGCAGCCGGGGGGGCGAGCAGTACTTC.

J is TRBJ2-7 and V is TRBV11-2, with 13 nucleotides matching TRBD2. The junction had 8 bases not matched to a gene; V was cut back by 5 bases and J by 7 bases. The CDR3 has 15 amino acids. Germline V lookup: CDR1 SGHAT, CDR2 FQNNGV. In nucleotides, the CDR3 is TGTGCCAGCAGCACCACTAGCGGGGGGGACCTGGAGCAGTACTTC. This gives the protein CASSTTSGGDLEQYF.

The chain is built from TRBV5-6 and TRBJ1-5; possibly TRBD1 for D (6 bases). In germline, CDR1 is SGHDT, CDR2 YYEEEE. Trimming took 1 base from V and 6 from J, leaving 8 bases between them. The CDR3 is made up of 13 amino acids. Here the CDR3 reads CASSLQGLQPQHF. The CDR3 DNA reads TGTGCCAGCAGCTTGCAGGGGCTTCAGCCCCAGCATTTT.

The chain recombines TRBV29-1 with TRBJ2-2; 7 bases map to TRBD1. The CDR3 totals 14 residues. The trim removed 5 bases at V and 2 bases at J, leaving 5 bases unmatched. From germline, CDR1 is SQVTM and CDR2 ANQGSEA. The DNA of the CDR3 is TGCAGCGTTAACCGGGACAGAAACACCGGGGAGCTGTTTTTT. Protein product: CSVNRDRNTGELFF.

The rearrangement links TRBV4-2 to TRBJ2-3, with no clear D. The V and J ends lost 1 base and 3 bases respectively, with 8 bases between them. The CDR3 has 14 residues. Germline loops: CDR1 LGHNA, CDR2 YNFKEQ. The CDR3 DNA reads as TGTGCCAGCAGCCAAGTATCAGCAACAGATACGCAGTATTTT. It translates to CASSQVSATDTQYF.

This chain uses TRBV9 with TRBJ2-1; 9 bases are a match to TRBD2. V dropped 3 bases and J dropped 4; count of bases not matched to a gene: 5. This CDR3 is built from 15 residues. Germline V CDR1 and CDR2: SGDLS, YYNGEE. CDR3 bases: TGTGCCAGCAGCGATAGCGGGAGTATATACAATGAGCAGTTCTTC. This encodes CASSDSGSIYNEQFF. Variable domain in full (rest from reference TRBV9 and TRBJ2-1): DSGVTQTPKHLITATGQRVTLRCSPRSGDLSVYWYQQSLDQGLQFLIQYYNGEERAKGNILERFSAQQFPDLHSELNLSSLELGDSALYFCASSDSGSIYNEQFFGPGTRLTVL.

The chain couples TRBV18 to TRBJ2-1; 7 bases are shared with TRBD2. CDR1 is KGHSH and CDR2 is LQKENI in the germline V gene. The CDR3 sequence is 16 residues long. V shed 2 bases, J shed 0 bases, and the junction held 4 bases outside the gene matches. CDR3 DNA: TGTGCCAGCTCACCAGAAAGCGGGGCCTCCTACAATGAGCAGTTCTTC. This sequence encodes CASSPESGASYNEQFF.

V and J are TRBV15 and TRBJ2-2, with a tentative D call TRBD1 (6 bases). The CDR3 consists of 16 residues. V was clipped by 2 bases and J by 5 bases, with 15 bases between them. CDR1 is LNHNV, CDR2 YYDKDF, per germline (reference sequence). The CDR3 DNA reads TGTGCCACCAGCAGACCGACCACAGGGCGTACCGGGGAGCTGTTTTTT. Protein sequence: CATSRPTTGRTGELFF. The full variable domain, its missing parts supplied by reference TRBV15 and TRBJ2-2, is DAMVIQNPRYQVTQFGKPVTLSCSQTLNHNVMYWYQQKSSQAPKLLFHYYDKDFNNEADTPDNFQSRRPNTSFCFLDIRSPGLGDTAMYLCATSRPTTGRTGELFFGEGSRLTVL.

The gene calls are TRBV13 and TRBJ2-5, with TRBD2 matching 8 bases. This CDR3 is 16 amino acids long. Germline CDR1 is PRHDT and CDR2 is FYEKMQ (reference sequence). V gave up 5 bases and J gave up 5 bases; unmatched junction bases: 13. In nucleotides, the CDR3 is TGTGCCAGCAGCCACACCGGGGGGGAGGGCCCCGAGACCCAGTACTTC. Its protein is CASSHTGGEGPETQYF. Variable domain in full (rest from reference TRBV13 and TRBJ2-5): AAGVIQSPRHLIKEKRETATLKCYPIPRHDTVYWYQQGPGQDPQFLISFYEKMQSDKGSIPDRFSAQQFSDYHSELNMSSLELGDSALYFCASSHTGGEGPETQYFGPGTRLLVL.

The CDR3 loop reads CASSQPGGNPQHF. The CDR3 DNA sequence: TGTGCCAGCAGCCAGCCGGGAGGGAATCCCCAGCATTTT. The chain uses TRBV4-2 and TRBJ1-5, with D uncertain. Germline-derived CDR1 and CDR2 are LGHNA and YNFKEQ. The CDR3 is made up of 13 amino acids. V was pared by 3 bases and J by 10 bases, with 13 bases between.

DNA for the CDR3: TGTGCCAGCAGCCCCCACCAGGGTATAGTTTCCAATGAGCAGTTCTTC. It specifies CASSPHQGIVSNEQFF. The chain is built from TRBV7-8 and TRBJ2-1, with a possible D match to TRBD1 (5 bases). CDR3 size: 16 residues. Germline lookup yields CDR1 SGHVS and CDR2 FQNEAQ. V dropped 5 bases and J dropped 6 bases, with 20 bases sitting between them.

The V call is TRBV5-1, the J call TRBJ2-7; possibly TRBD1 for D (5 bases). V gave up 10 bases and J gave up 0 bases, with 17 bases separating them. The CDR3 extends over 14 amino acids. CDR1 is SGHRS and CDR2 is YFSETQ in the germline V gene. The CDR3, as DNA: TGCGCCGGCATCGACAGAAGAAGCTCCTACGAGCAGTACTTC. It yields the protein CAGIDRRSSYEQYF.

This clone was found once. V and J are TRBV5-1 and TRBJ1-2, with 9 positions matching TRBD1. The CDR3 loop spans 13 amino acids. Germline V gene lookup returns CDR1 SGHRS and CDR2 YFSETQ. Losses at the gene ends were 5 bases for V and 6 bases for J; bases not matched to a gene: 5. CDR3 in DNA: TGCGCCAGCAGAATGGACAGGGGAGATGGCTACACCTTC. Translating it yields CASRMDRGDGYTF.

The rearrangement joins TRBV7-2 to TRBJ2-1; the D is unclear. Germline assignment: CDR1 SGHTA and CDR2 FQGNSA. Trimming shortened V by 1 base and J by 5 bases, and 9 bases separated the two germline ends. This CDR3 has 14 amino acids. CDR3 bases: TGTGCCAGCAGCTTAGATGGCCTACACAATGAGCAGTTCTTC. Its protein is CASSLDGLHNEQFF.